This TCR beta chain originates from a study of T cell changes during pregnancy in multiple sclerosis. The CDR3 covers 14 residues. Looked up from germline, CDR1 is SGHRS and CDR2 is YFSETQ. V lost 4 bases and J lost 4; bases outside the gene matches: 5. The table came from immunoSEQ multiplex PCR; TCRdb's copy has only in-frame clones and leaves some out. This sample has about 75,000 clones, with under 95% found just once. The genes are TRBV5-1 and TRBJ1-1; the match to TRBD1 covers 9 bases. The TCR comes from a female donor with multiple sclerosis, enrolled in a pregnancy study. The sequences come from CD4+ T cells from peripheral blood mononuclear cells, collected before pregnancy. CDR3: CASSQQGAGTEAFF. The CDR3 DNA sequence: TGCGCCAGCAGCCAACAGGGGGCTGGCACTGAAGCTTTCTTT.